Reported below is one T cell receptor beta chain. Antigen: not known. The data stem from a study of T cell clones after liver transplantation. Study background: Tolerant meant at least one year fully off immunosuppression without liver enzymes above twice normal. Study results and caveats: Donor-reactive sequences fell more than third party-reactive ones, suggesting partial deletion.

CD3+CD4+ and CD3+CD8+ cells were FACS-sorted from thawed unstimulated PBMCs. Per the germline V gene, CDR1 is SGHDT and CDR2 is YYEEEE. This CDR3 is built from 15 residues. V lost 2 bases and J lost 1, with 12 bases in between. Here immunoSEQ multiplex PCR was the method, and the copy in TCRdb shows in-frame clones only, minus some. This table holds around 110,000 clones, approximately 90% found once. The sequences come from CD4+ T cells from blood, collected 12 months after liver transplant. The chain recombines TRBV5-6 with TRBJ1-1; D is undetermined. The clonotype originates from a human patient who received a liver transplant. Some of the T cells may derive from the graft donor. This CDR3 reads CASSFVLGWNTEAFF. As DNA, the CDR3 is TGTGCCAGCAGCTTTGTTCTTGGGTGGAACACTGAAGCTTTCTTT.